Following are 10 T cell receptor beta chains from one sample sequenced in a study of T-cell memory formation after mild COVID-19. TCRdb reprocessed the 5' RACE reads via MiXCR and lists one record per CDR3 protein. The sample has 500,000 to 650,000 distinct CDR3 sequences; less than 25% are singletons. Sequencing used PBMCs or a T cell subset sorted from them (not recorded which). Source of these receptors: an adult woman who had mild COVID-19 (a few samples of this study predate the infection). Cell type and time point are not known.

This clonotype was observed a few times. The chain employs TRBV24-1 and TRBJ2-5; D is perhaps TRBD1 (5 bases). In germline, CDR1 is KGHDR, CDR2 SFDVKD. The CDR3 contains 14 residues. V was pared by 0 bases and J by 1 base, with 5 bases between. The CDR3 sequence: CATSDLTGQETQYF. CDR3 DNA sequence: TGTGCCACCAGTGATTTGACAGGCCAAGAGACCCAGTACTTC.

A single count supports this clonotype. The J gene is TRBJ1-2, the V gene TRBV29-1; D perhaps matches TRBD1 (5 bases). V was pared by 0 bases and J by 6 bases, with 17 bases between. Germline V gives CDR1 SQVTM, CDR2 ANQGSEA. This CDR3 region has 15 residues. CDR3 sequence: CSVEEGLNGWNGYTF. The CDR3 nucleotides are TGCAGCGTTGAAGAGGGGCTTAATGGATGGAATGGCTACACCTTC. The complete variable domain, with remaining parts taken from reference TRBV29-1 and TRBJ1-2, reads SAVISQKPSRDICQRGTSLTIQCQVDSQVTMMFWYRQQPGQSLTLIATANQGSEATYESGFVIDKFPISRPNLTFSTLTVSNMSPEDSSIYLCSVEEGLNGWNGYTFGSGTRLTVV.

This clonotype was recorded a few times. The V gene is TRBV20-1, the J gene TRBJ1-1; no definite D call. Trimming left V 3 bases short and J 3 bases short, with 8 bases between. This CDR3 comprises 12 residues. The germline gives CDR1 DFQATT, CDR2 SNEGSKA (reference sequence). The CDR3 DNA reads TGCAGTGCTAGCCTCGCAGACACTGAAGCTTTCTTT. Translating it yields CSASLADTEAFF.

The chain uses TRBV5-1 and TRBJ2-3, with 8 positions matching TRBD2. The CDR3 sequence is 14 residues long. J was trimmed by 4 bases and V by 6 bases; bases with no gene match: 7. CDR1 is SGHRS and CDR2 is YFSETQ in the germline V gene. The CDR3 spells CASTPGGGADTQYF. Written as DNA, the CDR3 is TGCGCCAGCACCCCGGGAGGGGGGGCAGATACGCAGTATTTT.

The table lists this clonotype with a few counts. This rearrangement joins TRBV20-1 to TRBJ1-6, with D possibly being TRBD1 (6 bases). This CDR3 comprises 14 residues. The germline V gene has CDR1 DFQATT and CDR2 SNEGSKA (reference sequence). Deletions cut 0 bases from V and 7 bases from J, with 10 bases between. CDR3 in DNA: TGCAGTGCTAGAGATCAGGGGTGGAATTCACCCCTCCACTTT. This encodes CSARDQGWNSPLHF.

The chain joins TRBV3-1 to TRBJ2-1; D might be TRBD2 (7 bases). The V gene lost 4 bases and the J gene lost 7 bases, with 20 bases spanning the gap. Germline V CDR1 and CDR2: LGHDT, YNNKEL (reference sequence). The CDR3 is 16 amino acids. The CDR3 region is CASSPFLGGRSNEQFF. As DNA, the CDR3 is TGTGCCAGCAGCCCCTTTTTGGGGGGGCGTTCTAATGAGCAGTTCTTC.

The table lists this clonotype with many counts. The chain recombines TRBV29-1 with TRBJ2-3; a possible D gene is TRBD1 (6 bases). The germline V gene has CDR1 SQVTM and CDR2 ANQGSEA. The V end was cut by 6 bases, the J end by 6 bases, with 10 bases between. This CDR3 comprises 11 residues. Here the CDR3 reads CSVHRVDTQYF. CDR3 bases: TGCAGCGTGCACAGGGTGGATACGCAGTATTTT.

This clonotype has more than one count but fewer than ten. The rearrangement links TRBV5-1 to TRBJ2-1, with a tentative D call TRBD1 (5 bases). This CDR3 has 15 residues. Germline loops: CDR1 SGHRS, CDR2 YFSETQ. The V and J ends lost 3 bases and 3 bases respectively, with 13 bases between them. The CDR3 DNA is TGCGCCAGCAGCTCCAGGGTAATAAACTACAATGAGCAGTTCTTC. The encoded protein is CASSSRVINYNEQFF.

The CDR3 DNA follows: TGTGCCACCAGCAACCCCGGTTACGAGCAGTACTTC. It specifies CATSNPGYEQYF. The chain joins TRBV15 to TRBJ2-7; D gene ambiguous. Per germline, CDR1 LNHNV and CDR2 YYDKDF (reference sequence). Trimming pared 4 bases from V and 4 bases from J, leaving 8 bases between. This CDR3 is 12 amino acids long.

The chain combines TRBV11-2 with TRBJ1-1; TRBD1 matches at 9 bases. V was clipped by 4 bases and J by 7 bases; unmatched bases: 7. The CDR3 loop spans 14 amino acids. Per the germline V gene, CDR1 is SGHAT and CDR2 is FQNNGV. CDR3 in amino acids: CASSSLNRGLEAFF. The DNA of the CDR3 is TGTGCCAGCAGCTCCCTTAACAGGGGGCTTGAAGCTTTCTTT. Looking up the rest from reference TRBV11-2 and TRBJ1-1 gives the full variable domain: EAGVAQSPRYKIIEKRQSVAFWCNPISGHATLYWYQQILGQGPKLLIQFQNNGVVDDSQLPKDRFSAERLKGVDSTLKIQPAKLEDSAVYLCASSSLNRGLEAFFGQGTRLTVV.